This is a list of T cell receptor beta chains from one sample in a study of response to subunit inactivated influenza vaccine. TCRdb fed the RT-PCR reads into MiXCR, producing one record per CDR3 protein. The table shows approximately 500,000 distinct CDR3 sequences, with about an eighth occurring only once. The specimen comprised PBMCs from blood, sampled about 40 days after vaccination. The receptors were sampled from a man over 45 who received an inactivated influenza vaccine. The CDR3 runs from the conserved cysteine through the conserved F or W. The D gene is left open where the match is weak. Rows give clone size only sometimes, using once, few, many, or a class for an expanded clone.

J | size | V | D | DNA | CDR3
TRBJ1-3 | few | TRBV10-3 | . | TGTGCCATCAAGAGACAGTCAGACTCTGGAAACACCATATATTTT | CAIKRQSDSGNTIYF
TRBJ2-7 | many | TRBV20-1 | . | TGCAGTGCAACCGGACGCACTACCACCTACGAGCAGTACTTC | CSATGRTTTYEQYF
TRBJ2-7 | few | TRBV10-3 | . | TGTGCCATCAGAGAGATGGGGACGATCGGCGAGCAGTACTTC | CAIREMGTIGEQYF
TRBJ2-3 | . | TRBV2 | . | TGTGCCAGCATTCCGTCAGCGTCAGATACGCAGTATTTT | CASIPSASDTQYF
TRBJ1-4 | few | TRBV24-1 | . | TGTGCCACCAGTGAGTCCAGGGGTGGTCGTGAAAAACTGTTTTTT | CATSESRGGREKLFF
TRBJ2-1 | many | TRBV5-1 | . | TGCGCCAGCAGCTTTAGCGGTAGCTCCTACAATGAGCAGTTCTTC | CASSFSGSSYNEQFF
TRBJ1-3 | . | TRBV3-1 | . | TGTGCCAGCAGCTCAGCAGACAAACTCTCTGGAAACACCATATATTTT | CASSSADKLSGNTIYF
TRBJ2-7 | . | TRBV20-1 | TRBD1 | TGCAGTGCACACAAATCGGGACAGGGTTACGAGCAGTACTTC | CSAHKSGQGYEQYF
TRBJ2-7 | many | TRBV5-5 | . | TGTGCCAGGGCTTGGGACACCTACGAGCAGTACTTC | CARAWDTYEQYF
TRBJ2-3 | few | TRBV12-3/TRBV12-4 | . | TGTGCCAGCCGCCCTGGCGCGGGGAGCACAGATACGCAGTATTTT | CASRPGAGSTDTQYF
TRBJ1-2 | . | TRBV7-8 | . | TGTGCCAGCAGCTCCCGGGGGGGGCTGGATTATGGCTACACCTTC | CASSSRGGLDYGYTF